This note documents a single T cell receptor beta chain sequence. CDR1 is SEHNR and CDR2 is FQNEAQ in the germline V gene (reference sequence). Between the trimmed V and J ends, which lost 1 base and 6 bases, there was a span of 9 bases. This CDR3 spans 13 amino acids. As originally analysed: Counts of nucleated cells, estimated from reference gene primer amplification, were obtained. Measured with immunoSEQ multiplex PCR; TCRdb has only the in-frame clones, and not every one. The V and J calls and clone size come from that table; D and trimming were worked out from the DNA. The top ten clones hold around 0.84% of a sample with approximately 270,000 clones, around 89% of them seen once. The data were obtained in a study of blood T cell repertoires in COVID-19. Whole-study context: Whether acute or convalescent, the COVID-19 samples came from the United States, Italy and Spain. Nucleic acid was either cDNA or gDNA, and it came from T cells, B-cell-depleted T cells, or PBMCs.

The chain carries TRBV7-9 and TRBJ1-1; no clear D. This clonotype was obtained from a man aged 25 to 45 with acute or convalescent COVID-19. Specimen: peripheral blood. In nucleotides, the CDR3 is TGTGCCAGCAGCTTAGGCAGGTACCCTGAAGCTTTCTTT. It encodes CASSLGRYPEAFF. Combining the CDR3 with reference TRBV7-9 and TRBJ1-1 gives the whole variable domain DTGVSQNPRHKITKRGQNVTFRCDPISEHNRLYWYRQTLGQGPEFLTYFQNEAQLEKSRLLSDRFSAERPKGSFSTLEIQRTEQGDSAMYLCASSLGRYPEAFFGQGTRLTVV.